Below are 25 T cell receptor beta chains sequenced from a single sample in a study of response to subunit inactivated influenza vaccine. Via MiXCR, TCRdb re-called the RT-PCR reads, giving one row per CDR3 protein. The sample lists roughly 710,000 distinct CDR3 sequences, roughly 15% seen once, with 7.6% in the top ten. Sequences were derived from PBMCs from blood, sampled about 14 days before vaccination. The receptor set was obtained from a man aged 50 to 60 who received an inactivated influenza vaccine.

This sequence joins TRBV7-9 and TRBJ1-1, with TRBD1 as a possible D gene (6 bases). There are 15 residues in the CDR3. Trimming took 6 bases from V and 3 from J, leaving 17 bases between them. Germline values: CDR1 SEHNR, CDR2 FQNEAQ (reference sequence). The CDR3 sequence: CASRPDQGQHTEAFF. The CDR3 DNA is TGTGCCAGCAGACCCGATCAGGGGCAACACACTGAAGCTTTCTTT. Drawing the rest from reference TRBV7-9 and TRBJ1-1, the complete variable domain is DTGVSQNPRHKITKRGQNVTFRCDPISEHNRLYWYRQTLGQGPEFLTYFQNEAQLEKSRLLSDRFSAERPKGSFSTLEIQRTEQGDSAMYLCASRPDQGQHTEAFFGQGTRLTVV.

J is TRBJ2-7 and V is TRBV7-8; the D gene is possibly TRBD1 (6 bases). Germline lookup yields CDR1 SGHVS and CDR2 FQNEAQ. This CDR3 contains 15 residues. The V gene lost 6 bases and the J gene lost 2 bases, with 17 bases spanning the gap. CDR3 sequence reads: CASRSSGTLPYEQYF. CDR3 coding DNA: TGTGCCAGCAGGTCCTCCGGGACACTTCCCTACGAGCAGTACTTC.

Only a few counts were recorded for this clonotype. The chain joins TRBV18 to TRBJ2-7, with D perhaps assigned TRBD1 or TRBD2 (5 bases each). The CDR3 has 14 residues. V shed 5 bases and J shed 0 bases, with 11 bases lying between them. The germline gives CDR1 KGHSH, CDR2 LQKENI. CDR3 amino acids: CASSEGRSSYEQYF. The CDR3 coding sequence is TGTGCCAGCTCAGAGGGACGGAGCTCCTACGAGCAGTACTTC.

The gene calls are TRBV13 and TRBJ1-5, with TRBD1 matching over 8 bases. The CDR3 contains 17 residues. V was pared by 3 bases and J by 5 bases, with 12 bases of the junction left unmatched. Germline V gives CDR1 PRHDT, CDR2 FYEKMQ (reference sequence). The CDR3 is CASSFQAGGMKDQPQHF. CDR3 nucleotides: TGTGCCAGCAGCTTTCAAGCAGGGGGCATGAAGGATCAGCCCCAGCATTTT.

This clonotype came up a few times. This chain uses TRBV7-2 with TRBJ1-2; D perhaps matches TRBD1 (5 bases). This CDR3 comprises 13 residues. Germline V lookup: CDR1 SGHTA, CDR2 FQGNSA. V lost 5 bases, J lost 8 bases, and 15 bases lay in between. The DNA for the CDR3 is TGTGCCAGCAGCCAACAAGGGGATCTGGGCTACACCTTC. It is translated as CASSQQGDLGYTF.

A few counts support this clonotype. The chain combines TRBV11-2 with TRBJ2-1, with unresolved D. Trimming took off 2 bases at V and 7 bases at J, with 9 bases between the two ends. The germline V gene encodes CDR1 SGHAT and CDR2 FQNNGV. CDR3 length: 13 residues. As DNA, the CDR3 is TGTGCCAGCAGCTTAAGTCGGAAGAATGAGCAGTTCTTC. Residues: CASSLSRKNEQFF.

The chain carries TRBV24-1 and TRBJ2-5, with D possibly TRBD2 on 5 matching bases. Trimming took 1 base from V and 4 from J, leaving 12 bases between them. Germline values: CDR1 KGHDR, CDR2 SFDVKD. The length of the CDR3 is 15 residues. The DNA of the CDR3 is TGTGCCACCAGTGATTTTGCGGGTAGAAGAGAGACCCAGTACTTC. The encoded protein is CATSDFAGRRETQYF.

The CDR3 coding sequence is TGTGCCAGCAACAAGCAGGGGCGAGATACGCAGTATTTT. It codes for CASNKQGRDTQYF. The chain couples TRBV6-1 to TRBJ2-3; perhaps TRBD1 as D (6 bases). Trimming took off 7 bases at V and 5 bases at J, with 13 bases between the two ends. This CDR3 is 13 amino acids long. Germline CDR1 is MNHNS and CDR2 is SASEGT.

This clonotype was recorded a few times. This rearrangement joins TRBV7-2 to TRBJ1-2; D uncertain. CDR3 size: 14 residues. CDR1 and CDR2 (germline): SGHTA, FQGNSA. Trimming pared 7 bases from V and 7 bases from J, leaving 19 bases between. The CDR3 DNA sequence: TGTGCCAGCACCACCGGACGAGGGCGCGGTGGCTACACCTTC. Translating it yields CASTTGRGRGGYTF.

This clonotype was seen only a few times. V usage is TRBV5-1 and J usage is TRBJ2-5, with TRBD1 as a possible D gene (6 bases). V dropped 5 bases and J dropped 0 bases, with 11 bases sitting between them. The CDR3 runs 14 residues. Germline lookup yields CDR1 SGHRS and CDR2 YFSETQ. CDR3 loop: CASSKQGHQETQYF. For the CDR3, the DNA is TGCGCCAGCAGTAAACAGGGCCACCAAGAGACCCAGTACTTC.

The rearrangement joins TRBV7-2 to TRBJ2-6; possible D gene TRBD2, 6 bases. Trimming removed 5 bases at V and 1 base at J, with 12 bases between. Germline V gene lookup returns CDR1 SGHTA and CDR2 FQGNSA. The CDR3 length is 16 residues. Here the CDR3 reads CASSLIAVSGANVLTF. Here the CDR3 DNA reads TGTGCCAGCAGCCTCATAGCGGTTTCTGGGGCCAACGTCCTGACTTTC.

This clonotype was detected only a few times. The chain carries TRBV21-1 and TRBJ2-7; the table's D call, TRBD2, has no DNA check behind it. TRBV21-1 is marked as a pseudogene. The CDR3 consists of 13 residues. Here the CDR3 DNA reads TGTGCCAGCAGCAGAATACAGGGCCCATTGATTGACTTC. This encodes CASSRIQGPLIDF.

This rearrangement joins TRBV25-1 to TRBJ2-7, with D unclear. V lost 3 bases and J lost 2, with 5 bases in between. The CDR3 runs to 12 residues. The germline gives CDR1 MGHDK, CDR2 SYGVNS. CDR3: CASSEGTYEQYF. CDR3 bases: TGTGCCAGCAGTGAGGGAACCTACGAGCAGTACTTC.

The rearrangement uses TRBV20-1 and TRBJ1-6; D ambiguous. Looked up from germline, CDR1 is DFQATT and CDR2 is SNEGSKA (reference sequence). Trimming pared 4 bases from V and 0 bases from J, leaving 7 bases between. The CDR3 is 14 residues long. For the CDR3, the DNA is TGCAGTGCTACCCAGAGCTCCTATAATTCACCCCTCCACTTT. Amino acid sequence: CSATQSSYNSPLHF.

CDR3 sequence (DNA): TGTGCCAGCAGTTACGGGGGTTACGATACGCAGTATTTT. It codes for CASSYGGYDTQYF. The chain has TRBV6-5 and TRBJ2-3; possibly TRBD1 or TRBD2 for D (5 bases each). V lost 2 bases, J lost 6 bases, and 9 bases lay in between. This CDR3 contains 13 residues. Per germline, CDR1 MNHEY and CDR2 SVGAGI.

This clonotype has more than one count but fewer than ten. This chain links TRBV20-1 with TRBJ2-1; 9 bases fit TRBD1. Germline V gene lookup returns CDR1 DFQATT and CDR2 SNEGSKA (reference sequence). With 6 bases clipped from V and 0 bases from J, the junction kept 18 bases outside the gene matches. The CDR3 totals 19 residues. The CDR3 DNA is TGCAGTGCCATCGGGGACAGGGTTACGACCCCCATCTCCTACAATGAGCAGTTCTTC. Its protein is CSAIGDRVTTPISYNEQFF.

The chain couples TRBV20-1 to TRBJ2-7, with D possibly matching TRBD1 (6 bases). The CDR3 length is 14 residues. Deletions cut 3 bases from V and 0 bases from J, with 12 bases between. Germline CDR1 and CDR2: DFQATT and SNEGSKA (reference sequence). This CDR3 is CSASGTFRSYEQYF. DNA of the CDR3: TGCAGTGCTAGCGGGACATTCCGCTCCTACGAGCAGTACTTC.

J is TRBJ2-1 and V is TRBV7-6; 8 nucleotides match TRBD2. Unmatched junction bases numbered 5, after V lost 1 base and J lost 0 bases. From germline, CDR1 is SGHVS and CDR2 FNYEAQ. The CDR3 extends over 17 amino acids. CDR3 amino acids: CASSLGAAGDSYNEQFF. DNA for the CDR3: TGTGCCAGCAGCTTAGGAGCAGCGGGAGACTCCTACAATGAGCAGTTCTTC.

The J gene is TRBJ2-1, the V gene TRBV5-1; 12 bases map to TRBD2. This CDR3 has 16 amino acids. Germline V CDR1 and CDR2: SGHRS, YFSETQ. After removal of 4 bases from V and 6 bases from J, the junction contained 8 bases not matched to a gene. The CDR3 nucleotides are TGCGCCAGCAGCACTTCGACTAGCGGGAGAACCAATGAGCAGTTCTTC. Translated, it gives CASSTSTSGRTNEQFF.

The gene calls are TRBV21-1 and TRBJ2-7; the listed D gene, TRBD2, was not tested against the DNA. TRBV21-1 is termed a pseudogene. The CDR3 totals 16 residues. In nucleotides, the CDR3 is TGTGCCAGCAGCAAATTCGTGCGGGAGGGGGACTACGAGCAGTACTTC. The encoded protein is CASSKFVREGDYEQYF.

The chain recombines TRBV6-2 or TRBV6-3 with TRBJ2-7; maybe TRBD2 (7 bases). Trimming took off 2 bases at V and 0 bases at J, with 26 bases between the two ends. There are 20 residues in the CDR3. From germline, CDR1 is MNHEY and CDR2 SVGEGT. The CDR3 DNA sequence: TGTGCCAGCAGTTACCGCCCGCGCCCAGTACCGGGGGGCCTCTCCTACGAGCAGTACTTC. This codes for CASSYRPRPVPGGLSYEQYF.

This clonotype appeared a few times. This chain uses TRBV12-3 or TRBV12-4 with TRBJ2-6, with D perhaps matching TRBD1 (5 bases). V was cut by 3 bases and J by 0 bases, with 12 bases left in between. The CDR3 covers 17 residues. In DNA form, the CDR3 reads TGTGCCAGCAGTTTGTCGGCAGGGCGCTCTGGGGCCAACGTCCTGACTTTC. Encoded protein: CASSLSAGRSGANVLTF.

Only a few counts were recorded for this clonotype. V and J are TRBV14 and TRBJ1-1; the D gene is possibly TRBD1 (5 bases). Germline V gene data show CDR1 as SGHDN and CDR2 as FVKESK. The CDR3 runs to 14 residues. The V and J ends lost 3 bases and 5 bases respectively, with 13 bases between them. CDR3 bases: TGTGCCAGCAGCCAGGGGGTTTCGGGGACTGAAGCTTTCTTT. Its protein is CASSQGVSGTEAFF.

This clonotype came up a few times. The chain is built from TRBV6-5 and TRBJ2-1, with no clear D. V lost 4 bases, J lost 3 bases, and 10 bases lay in between. Germline V lookup: CDR1 MNHEY, CDR2 SVGAGI. The CDR3 loop spans 14 amino acids. The CDR3 loop reads CASSLAANYNEQFF. The CDR3 bases are TGTGCCAGCAGTTTGGCGGCCAACTACAATGAGCAGTTCTTC.

This clonotype was seen more than once but under ten times. The chain couples TRBV5-1 to TRBJ2-3; D gene unclear. Germline CDR1 and CDR2: SGHRS and YFSETQ. The CDR3 has 14 residues. Trimming pared 5 bases from V and 2 bases from J, leaving 12 bases between. CDR3 protein: CASRRELTTDTQYF. The DNA of the CDR3 is TGCGCCAGCAGGCGTGAGCTTACCACAGATACGCAGTATTTT.